Below, 7 T cell receptor beta chains from the same sample are listed, as sequenced in a study of cytomegalovirus exposure and HLA in healthy donors (dated by TCRdb to the late 2010s). To prepare the library, the immunoSEQ multiplex PCR assay was applied. For the multiplex PCR, a mixture combining 60 forward primers for TCR Vbeta segments and 13 reverse primers for TCR Jbeta segments was used. As stored in TCRdb, this immuneACCESS dataset retains in-frame rearrangements with V and J assigned. A fraction of the clones does not appear; measured against another copy, unresolved V genes explain less than half of the discrepancy, and the remainder lacks a known reason. This sample lists around 120,000 clones; about 72% were detected once. About 16% of the sample goes to the ten largest clones. The source material was PBMCs. The source of these receptors is a man aged 50 to 60 in good health and CMV-seropositive.

The genes are TRBV27 and TRBJ2-5, with TRBD2 identical over 12 bases. The germline gives CDR1 MNHEY, CDR2 SMNVEV (reference sequence). CDR3 length: 17 amino acids. J was trimmed by 2 bases and V by 5 bases; bases with no gene match: 9. CDR3: CASSPLLAGGPQETQYF. CDR3 DNA: TGTGCCAGCAGTCCCCTCCTAGCGGGAGGGCCACAAGAGACCCAGTACTTC.

This chain links TRBV28 with TRBJ2-7; 10 nucleotides agree with TRBD2. The CDR3 totals 15 residues. V lost 2 bases and J lost 3; bases outside the gene matches: 4. Germline V lookup: CDR1 MDHEN, CDR2 SYDVKM. The CDR3 is CASSLVASGSYEQYF. The CDR3 DNA follows: TGTGCCAGCAGTTTAGTGGCTAGCGGGAGCTACGAGCAGTACTTC.

This clone was observed once. The V and J genes are TRBV7-2 and TRBJ1-1; TRBD1 might be the D (5 bases). Per the germline V gene, CDR1 is SGHTA and CDR2 is FQGNSA. CDR3 length: 15 amino acids. Trimming shortened V by 4 bases and J by 2 bases, and 14 bases separated the two germline ends. The CDR3 DNA reads as TGTGCCAGCAGCTGGGCGGCAGGGACTAACACTGAAGCTTTCTTT. This sequence encodes CASSWAAGTNTEAFF.

DNA of the CDR3: TGCGCCAGCAGCGACGGGGGGAATGAGCAGTTCTTC. This translates into CASSDGGNEQFF. The chain links TRBV10-1 to TRBJ2-1; the match to TRBD2 covers 7 bases. Germline trimming cut 6 bases from V and 7 bases from J; bases unmatched to any gene: 3. CDR1 is WNHNN and CDR2 is SYGVQD in the germline V gene (reference sequence). The CDR3 has 12 amino acids.

The rearrangement links TRBV11-3 to TRBJ2-3; 12 positions match TRBD2. The germline gives CDR1 SGHNT, CDR2 YENEEA. This CDR3 contains 16 residues. Losses at the gene ends were 4 bases for V and 2 bases for J; bases not matched to a gene: 4. CDR3 residues: CASSSGLAGITDTQYF. The CDR3 nucleotides read TGTGCCAGCAGCTCAGGACTAGCGGGAATCACAGATACGCAGTATTTT.

In its sample, this clone was seen a few times. The V call is TRBV19, the J call TRBJ2-2; 7 nucleotides match TRBD1. The CDR3 consists of 16 residues. Germline V gene lookup returns CDR1 LNHDA and CDR2 SQIVND (reference sequence). Germline trimming cut 4 bases from V and 5 bases from J; bases unmatched to any gene: 10. The CDR3 is CASSKRTGVETGELFF. The CDR3 nucleotides are TGTGCCAGTAGTAAACGGACAGGAGTGGAGACCGGGGAGCTGTTTTTT.

The chain joins TRBV19 to TRBJ2-2; 7 nucleotides align to TRBD1. Germline trimming cut 5 bases from V and 4 bases from J; bases unmatched to any gene: 10. In germline, CDR1 is LNHDA, CDR2 SQIVND (reference sequence). This CDR3 region has 16 residues. The CDR3 DNA follows: TGTGCCAGTAGTCTTACAGGGGAAATGGGCACCGGGGAGCTGTTTTTT. As protein: CASSLTGEMGTGELFF.